This T cell receptor beta chain was captured in a study of PD-1 blockade in classical Hodgkin lymphoma. Study-wide findings and caveats: Exclusion was applied to patients who started nivolumab under 1 year after ASCT. Baseline diversity was lower in partial responders and progressors than complete responders. The study reported lower baseline TCR diversity in newly diagnosed patients than in healthy donors.

No patient escaped relapse after autologous stem cell transplantation, and brentuximab vedotin exposure varied. The repertoire was sequenced with immunoSEQ multiplex PCR; TCRdb's copy has only in-frame clones and lacks some. The data hold tens of thousands of clones, with about 82% observed a single time. Details on this clone: What it binds is not known. Other nucleotide sequences in the sample specify the same CDR3.

The CDR3 totals 13 residues. The V gene lost 3 bases and the J gene lost 4 bases, with 10 bases spanning the gap. Germline assignment: CDR1 SGHRS and CDR2 YFSETQ. The chain uses TRBV5-1 and TRBJ1-2; TRBD1 might be the D (6 bases). The clonotype originates from a human donor with classical Hodgkin lymphoma. The material sequenced was peripheral blood mononuclear cells (PBMCs), taken before the second cycle of nivolumab. The CDR3 DNA follows: TGCGCCAGCAGCTGGGACAAATCCTATGGCTACACCTTC. It yields the protein CASSWDKSYGYTF.